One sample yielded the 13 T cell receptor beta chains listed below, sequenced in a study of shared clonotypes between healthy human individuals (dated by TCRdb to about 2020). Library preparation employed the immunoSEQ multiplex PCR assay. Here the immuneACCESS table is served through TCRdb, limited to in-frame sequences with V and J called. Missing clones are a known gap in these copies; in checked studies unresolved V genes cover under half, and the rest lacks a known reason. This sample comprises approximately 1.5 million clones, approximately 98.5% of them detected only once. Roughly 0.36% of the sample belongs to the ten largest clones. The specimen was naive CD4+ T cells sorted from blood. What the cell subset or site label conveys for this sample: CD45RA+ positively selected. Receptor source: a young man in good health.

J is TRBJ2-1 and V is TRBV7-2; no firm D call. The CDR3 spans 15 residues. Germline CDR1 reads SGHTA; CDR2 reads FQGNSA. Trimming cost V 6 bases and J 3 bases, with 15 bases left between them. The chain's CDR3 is CASSSSSRDYNEQFF. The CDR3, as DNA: TGTGCCAGCAGTTCATCTAGTAGGGACTACAATGAGCAGTTCTTC.

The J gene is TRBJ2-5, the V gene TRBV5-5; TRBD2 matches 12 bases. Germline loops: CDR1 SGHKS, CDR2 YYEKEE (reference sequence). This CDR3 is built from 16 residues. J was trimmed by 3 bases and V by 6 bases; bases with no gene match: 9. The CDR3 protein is CASTRTSGILEETQYF. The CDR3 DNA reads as TGTGCCAGCACCCGGACTAGCGGGATTTTAGAAGAGACCCAGTACTTC.

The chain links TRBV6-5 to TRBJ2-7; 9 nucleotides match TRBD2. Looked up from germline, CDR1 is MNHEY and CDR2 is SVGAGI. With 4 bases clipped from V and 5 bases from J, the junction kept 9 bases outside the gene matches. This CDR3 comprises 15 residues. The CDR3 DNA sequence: TGTGCCAGCAGTTTGACCGGGACTAGCCGCCACGAGCAGTACTTC. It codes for CASSLTGTSRHEQYF.

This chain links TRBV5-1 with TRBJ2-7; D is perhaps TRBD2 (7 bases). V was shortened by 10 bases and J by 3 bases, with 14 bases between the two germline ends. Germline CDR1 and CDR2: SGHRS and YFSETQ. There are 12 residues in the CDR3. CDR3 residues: CACRGAHYEQYF. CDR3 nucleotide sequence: TGCGCCTGCCGGGGGGCCCACTACGAGCAGTACTTC.

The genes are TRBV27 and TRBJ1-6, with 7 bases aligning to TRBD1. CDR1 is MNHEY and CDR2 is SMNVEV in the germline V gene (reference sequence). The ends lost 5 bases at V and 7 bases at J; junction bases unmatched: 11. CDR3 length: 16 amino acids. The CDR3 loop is CASSLRKGAMNSPLHF. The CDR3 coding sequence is TGTGCCAGCAGTCTTCGGAAGGGGGCGATGAATTCACCCCTCCACTTT.

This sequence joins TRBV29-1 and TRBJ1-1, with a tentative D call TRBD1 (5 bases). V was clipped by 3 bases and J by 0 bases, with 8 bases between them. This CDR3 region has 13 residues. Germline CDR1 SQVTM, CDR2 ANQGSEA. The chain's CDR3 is CSVDQGLNTEAFF. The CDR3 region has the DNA TGCAGCGTTGACCAGGGCCTGAACACTGAAGCTTTCTTT.

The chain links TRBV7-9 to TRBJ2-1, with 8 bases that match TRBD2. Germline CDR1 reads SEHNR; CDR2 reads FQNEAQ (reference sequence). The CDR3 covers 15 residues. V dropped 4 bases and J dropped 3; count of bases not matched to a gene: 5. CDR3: CASSSPGLVYNEQFF. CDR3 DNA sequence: TGTGCCAGCAGCTCGCCGGGACTAGTCTACAATGAGCAGTTCTTC.

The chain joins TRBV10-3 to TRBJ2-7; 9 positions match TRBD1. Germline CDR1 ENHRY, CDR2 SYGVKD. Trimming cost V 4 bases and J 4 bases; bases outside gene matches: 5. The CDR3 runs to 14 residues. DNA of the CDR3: TGTGCCATCAGTGGACAGGGGGGTGGTTACGAGCAGTACTTC. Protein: CAISGQGGGYEQYF.

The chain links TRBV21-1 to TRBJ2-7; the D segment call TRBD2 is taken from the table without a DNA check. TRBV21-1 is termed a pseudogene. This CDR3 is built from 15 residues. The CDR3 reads CASSTSLWGGYEQYF. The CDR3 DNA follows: TGTGCCAGCAGCACATCCTTGTGGGGGGGCTACGAGCAGTACTTC.

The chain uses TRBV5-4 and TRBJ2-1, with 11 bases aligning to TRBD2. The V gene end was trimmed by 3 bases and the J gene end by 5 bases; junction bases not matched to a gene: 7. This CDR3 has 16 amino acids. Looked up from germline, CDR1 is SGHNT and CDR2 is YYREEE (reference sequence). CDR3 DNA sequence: TGTGCCAGCAGCTCCGCCGGGACTAGCGGAGACAATGAGCAGTTCTTC. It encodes CASSSAGTSGDNEQFF.

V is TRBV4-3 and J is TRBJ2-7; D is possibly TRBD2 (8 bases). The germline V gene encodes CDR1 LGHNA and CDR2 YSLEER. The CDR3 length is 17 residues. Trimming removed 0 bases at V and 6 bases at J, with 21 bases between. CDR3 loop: CASSQDPQGGLVAEQYF. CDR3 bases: TGCGCCAGCAGCCAAGATCCCCAGGGGGGACTAGTCGCCGAGCAGTACTTC.

This chain's CDR3 is CASSQDPASREETQYF. DNA for the CDR3: TGTGCCAGCAGCCAAGATCCGGCCTCGCGGGAAGAGACCCAGTACTTC. The J gene is TRBJ2-5, the V gene TRBV4-2; possible D gene TRBD2, 5 bases. Germline V gives CDR1 LGHNA, CDR2 YNFKEQ. V shed 0 bases and J shed 3 bases, with 14 bases lying between them. CDR3 length equals 16 residues.

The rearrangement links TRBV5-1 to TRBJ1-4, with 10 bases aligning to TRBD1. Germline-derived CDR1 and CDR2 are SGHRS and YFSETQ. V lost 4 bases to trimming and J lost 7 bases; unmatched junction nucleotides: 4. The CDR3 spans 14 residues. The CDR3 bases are TGCGCCAGCAGCCCTCGGACAGGGGGTGAAAAACTGTTTTTT. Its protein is CASSPRTGGEKLFF.